The rows below give T cell receptor beta chains drawn from one sample of a study of a mutant IDH1 vaccine in newly diagnosed glioma. The table came from immunoSEQ multiplex PCR; TCRdb's copy has only in-frame clones and leaves some out. The table records 31,000 or so clones, over 65% of them present only once. These receptors' targets are unknown. The specimen was PBMCs, collected from a glioma patient whose treatment included an IDH1 peptide vaccine. These receptors originate from a man younger than 40 with glioma. The CDR3 runs from the conserved cysteine through the conserved F or W. The D gene is left open where the match is weak. Clone size is not always given. Where it is, it says once, few, many or a class for expanded clones.

TRBJ1-5	.	few	TRBV28	TGTGCCAGGTTCTCTTATAGCAATCAGCCCCAGCATTTT	CARFSYSNQPQHF
TRBJ1-2	.	.	TRBV7-2	TGTGCCAGCAGCTTAGATCCAGGGCAAGGGAAGGGCTACACCTTC	CASSLDPGQGKGYTF
TRBJ1-2	.	.	TRBV4-1	TGCGCCAGCAGCCAAGCTGGGGGGGGTTATGGCTACACCTTC	CASSQAGGGYGYTF
TRBJ2-7	TRBD2	.	TRBV11-3	TGTGCCAGCAGCCTTGCACTAGCGGGAGCCAGCGAGCAGTACTTC	CASSLALAGASEQYF
TRBJ2-5	.	.	TRBV5-1	TGCGCCAGCAGCTTGGTTGCGCAGGGCCCCGAGACCCAGTACTTC	CASSLVAQGPETQYF
TRBJ2-3	TRBD1	.	TRBV30	TGTGCCTGGAGCCCGGGACAGGGGGGCACAGATACGCAGTATTTT	CAWSPGQGGTDTQYF
TRBJ2-5	.	.	TRBV19	TGTGCCAGTAGTCCCCACGGGAAAGACCAAGAGACCCAGTACTTC	CASSPHGKDQETQYF
TRBJ1-1	.	.	TRBV7-9	TGTGCCAGCAGCGCCCCGTTCTTCTTT	CASSAPFFF
TRBJ1-1	.	.	TRBV7-8	TGTGCCAGCAGCCTCATCGGTGAAGCTTTCTTT	CASSLIGEAFF
TRBJ2-5	.	.	TRBV7-2	TGTGCCAGCAGCTTCCCCCCCAGGGGGGGATCTGCTCATAGAGAGACCCAGTACTTC	CASSFPPRGGSAHRETQYF
TRBJ1-3	TRBD1	.	TRBV2	TGTGCCAGCAGTGGACAGGGATTCCCATCCTCTGGAAACACCATATATTTT	CASSGQGFPSSGNTIYF
TRBJ2-7	.	.	TRBV5-1	TGCGCCAGCAGCGGCGGGTCCTCCTACGAGCAGTACTTC	CASSGGSSYEQYF